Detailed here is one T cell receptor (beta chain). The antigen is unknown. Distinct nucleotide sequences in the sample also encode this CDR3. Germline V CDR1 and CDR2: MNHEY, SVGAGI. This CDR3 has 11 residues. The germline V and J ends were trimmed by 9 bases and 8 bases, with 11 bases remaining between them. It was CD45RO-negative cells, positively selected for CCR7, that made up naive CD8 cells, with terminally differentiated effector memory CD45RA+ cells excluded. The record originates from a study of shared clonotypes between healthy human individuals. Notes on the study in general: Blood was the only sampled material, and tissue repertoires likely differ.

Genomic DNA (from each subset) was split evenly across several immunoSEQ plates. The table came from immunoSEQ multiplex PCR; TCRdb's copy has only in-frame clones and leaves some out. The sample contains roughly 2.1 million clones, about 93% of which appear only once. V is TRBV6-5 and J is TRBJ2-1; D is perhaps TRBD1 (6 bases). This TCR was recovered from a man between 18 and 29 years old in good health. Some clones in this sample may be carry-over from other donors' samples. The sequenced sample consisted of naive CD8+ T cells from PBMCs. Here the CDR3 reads CASSTGHEQFF. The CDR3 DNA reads TGTGCCAGTTCGACAGGTCATGAGCAGTTCTTC.